Listed below are T cell receptor beta chains from one sample, sequenced in a study of blood T cell repertoires in COVID-19. This table comes from immunoSEQ multiplex PCR, and its TCRdb copy is limited to in-frame clones, with some not included. There are some 200,000 clones in the sample; approximately 80% occur only once, and around a sixth lies in the top ten. Sequencing was carried out using peripheral blood. The receptors come from a woman older than 75 with active or convalescent COVID-19. Each CDR3 is given without its conserved first and last residue. Each record gives: V gene, clone size, D gene, CDR3 protein. A D gene is named only where the DNA matches it firmly. Clone size is not always given. Where it is, it says once, few, many or a class for expanded clones.

>TRBV18|.|TRBD1
ASSPQRIWDRGPRQPQH
>TRBV21-1|.|.
ASSKVSSQSKITGELF
>TRBV6-2/TRBV6-3|few|TRBD2
ASSKWSGGDWF
>TRBV5-6|few|TRBD1
ASSLGTGYRVEQF
>TRBV27|.|.
ASSLRGGNSNQPQH
>TRBV29-1|.|TRBD2
SSRGIAGYNEQF
>TRBV5-1|.|TRBD2
ASSLRKLAGEQF
>TRBV28|.|.
ASSSARGKAKNIQY
>TRBV7-9|once|.
ASSSGTESYTQY
>TRBV28|.|TRBD1
ASRPLQGGEAF
>TRBV9|.|.
ASTPYSGGELF
>TRBV11-3|.|.
ASSPPQVFNEQF
>TRBV5-1|.|.
ASFPTGAITDTQY
>TRBV12-3/TRBV12-4|.|.
ASSSSSGNTIY
>TRBV24-1|.|TRBD1
ATSDSTGGTYGYT
>TRBV28|.|.
ASSPGTISYEQY
>TRBV18|.|TRBD2
ASSFTSGGTPYEQY
>TRBV4-3|.|TRBD1
ASSQGWTGRNEKLF
>TRBV18|once|TRBD2
ASSPLRLNLAGGGEQY
>TRBV5-1|.|.
ASSEAAGGPQETQY
>TRBV5-1|.|.
ASSLQGVGEKLF
>TRBV7-8|.|.
ASSLMGGVLGYGYT
>TRBV9|once|TRBD2
ASSTRTSGYNEQF
>TRBV7-3|.|.
ASSLTRQETQY
>TRBV9|.|.
ASSLPRPGELF
>TRBV7-8|many|TRBD1
ASSPFWTGAFANTEAF
>TRBV4-3|.|.
ASSQAGGIVADTQY
>TRBV7-2|few|.
ASSLAFGRGTQY
>TRBV27|.|.
ASSLSGGLRETQY
>TRBV19|.|.
ASSNQGNQPQH
>TRBV7-2|.|.
ASSLYTRAGALYEQY
>TRBV5-4|.|TRBD2
ASSRRSSGPAGEQF
>TRBV7-9|once|TRBD1
ASSFRGGAETQY
>TRBV2|.|TRBD2
ASSERGAYEQY
>TRBV11-2|.|TRBD2
ASSLFGTSGATDTQY
>TRBV5-1|few|TRBD1
ASSADPQGHTGELF
>TRBV12-3/TRBV12-4|.|.
ASSLNGGGYT
>TRBV3-1/TRBV3-2|.|.
ASSQARESTDTQY
>TRBV7-3|.|TRBD1
ASSPLERGLSKDTQY
>TRBV7-2|few|.
ASSLRIAGELF
>TRBV3-1/TRBV3-2|.|TRBD2
ASSHGGEGLVDTQY
>TRBV5-4|.|TRBD1
ASSRGRTGVGEQY
>TRBV7-2|once|TRBD2
ASRHPGEGTGELF
>TRBV18|.|TRBD1
ASSPSPGQGDYGYT
>TRBV5-1|.|.
ASSLDPGMNTEAF
>TRBV19|.|.
ASSNQGNQPQH
>TRBV7-9|.|.
ASSSGTIYEQY
>TRBV30|.|.
AWSVNRGYPNYGYT
>TRBV7-2|.|.
ASSLVVRAPLH
>TRBV7-9|.|.
ASSAGTATNEKLF
>TRBV7-9|.|TRBD1
ASSPRWTGGKSGANVLT
>TRBV7-3|.|.
ASSETDKNNEQF
>TRBV29-1|.|.
SVEGGGYGYT
>TRBV7-2|.|.
ASSSSVGGEISEAF
>TRBV30|.|TRBD2
AWSHGLAGGPDTQY
>TRBV30|.|TRBD2
ACGEGHTGELF
>TRBV10-3|.|.
AIRGAQETQY
>TRBV30|once|.
AWSVVLGGGTGELF
>TRBV11-3|.|TRBD1
ASSHDRVGDTQY
>TRBV12-5|few|TRBD1
ASGLTGGAGELF